The present entry profiles one T cell receptor (beta chain) with its context. The sample belongs to a study of beta chain features in type 1 diabetes. TCRB transcripts that were expressed got sequenced, as all of the isolated RNA had been reverse transcribed. TCRdb's copy holds only in-frame clones and misses some; the assay was immunoSEQ multiplex PCR. The data contain some 160,000 clones, approximately 9.1% of them singletons. Germline V gene data show CDR1 as SEHNR and CDR2 as FQNEAQ (reference sequence). This CDR3 has 15 residues. Losses at the gene ends were 1 base for V and 9 bases for J; bases not matched to a gene: 4.

The chain has TRBV7-9 and TRBJ2-1; 12 nucleotides match TRBD2. Sequenced: central memory CD4+ T cells from blood. The TCR originated in a woman under 30 in good health. Here the CDR3 reads CASSLELAGGSEQFF. CDR3 DNA sequence: TGTGCCAGCAGCTTAGAACTAGCGGGGGGAAGTGAGCAGTTCTTC.